Included here is one T cell receptor (beta chain) sequence, with context. What it binds is not known. The data were taken from a study of vaccination effects on CD4 cells after COVID-19. It was after nine to ten days of culture that CD4+ T cells were isolated. On day 3 and again on day 7, half the medium was replaced with IL-2 medium. Generated by immunoSEQ multiplex PCR, the TCRdb table keeps only in-frame clones and is missing some. The sample includes about 74,000 clones, roughly three quarters seen only once; the top ten take roughly 2%. The CDR3 has 13 amino acids. Germline V gene data show CDR1 as SGHTA and CDR2 as FQGNSA. V was clipped by 5 bases and J by 5 bases, with 12 bases between them. Study observations and caveats: Relatively few convalescent patients took part in the study, which had no early post-infection timepoints. Clones arising from infection and from vaccination showed marked clonal contraction late after vaccination.

This TCR came from a human donor who received a COVID-19 vaccine. The rearrangement joins TRBV7-2 to TRBJ1-2; D may be TRBD1 (5 bases). This specimen consisted of CD4+ T cells from PBMCs cultured without peptide, obtained before COVID-19 vaccination. The CDR3 here is CASSASDSYGYTF. The CDR3, as DNA: TGTGCCAGCAGCGCATCCGACAGTTATGGCTACACCTTC.